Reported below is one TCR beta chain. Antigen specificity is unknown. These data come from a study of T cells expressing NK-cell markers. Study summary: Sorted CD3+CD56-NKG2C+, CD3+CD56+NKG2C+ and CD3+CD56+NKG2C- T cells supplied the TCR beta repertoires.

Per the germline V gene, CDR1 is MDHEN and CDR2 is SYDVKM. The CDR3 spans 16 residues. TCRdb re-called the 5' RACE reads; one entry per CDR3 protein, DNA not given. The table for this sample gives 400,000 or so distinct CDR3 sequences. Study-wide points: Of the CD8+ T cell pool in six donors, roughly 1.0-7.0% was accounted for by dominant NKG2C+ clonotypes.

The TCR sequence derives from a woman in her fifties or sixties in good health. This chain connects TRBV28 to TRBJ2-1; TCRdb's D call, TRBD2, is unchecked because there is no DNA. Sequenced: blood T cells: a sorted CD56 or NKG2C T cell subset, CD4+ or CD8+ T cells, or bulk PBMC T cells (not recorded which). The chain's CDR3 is CASSSEGGSSYNEQFF.